Listed here are 27 T cell receptor beta chains from one sample, sequenced in a study of beta chain features in type 1 diabetes. Regarding the study as a whole: People with Type 1 diabetes carried modestly yet significantly shorter TCRB CDR3s in all four CD4+ subsets.

The whole isolated RNA underwent reverse transcription, so sequencing captured expressed TCRB transcripts. Only in-frame clones appear in the TCRdb table, and some are missing; sequencing was by immunoSEQ multiplex PCR. The sample yields hundreds of thousands of clones, roughly an eighth seen once. These TCRs' antigens remain unknown. The material sequenced was naive CD4+ T cells from blood. The source is a man aged 25-40 years with type 1 diabetes.

The chain carries TRBV14 and TRBJ2-1; TRBD2 agrees at 7 bases. CDR1 is SGHDN, CDR2 FVKESK, per germline. Trimming cost V 1 base and J 2 bases; bases outside gene matches: 2. The CDR3 has 15 residues. CDR3 nucleotide sequence: TGTGCCAGCAGCCAAGGAGGGACTACCTACAATGAGCAGTTCTTC. Translated, it gives CASSQGGTTYNEQFF.

V is TRBV18 and J is TRBJ2-5, with 7 bases identical to TRBD2. The CDR3 contains 16 residues. CDR1 is KGHSH, CDR2 LQKENI, per germline. After removal of 1 base from V and 1 base from J, the junction contained 6 bases not matched to a gene. DNA of the CDR3: TGTGCCAGCTCACCACTCAGCGGGGACCTCCAAGAGACCCAGTACTTC. Encoded protein: CASSPLSGDLQETQYF.

The table lists this clone with a count of one. V is TRBV2 and J is TRBJ1-1, with D unclear. Deletions cut 4 bases from V and 1 base from J, with 10 bases between. The CDR3 contains 14 residues. Germline loops: CDR1 SNHLY, CDR2 FYNNEI. As DNA, the CDR3 is TGTGCCAGCAGTGTCACACGGGAGAACACTGAAGCTTTCTTT. It is translated as CASSVTRENTEAFF.

This clone has more than one count but fewer than ten. The chain links TRBV28 to TRBJ2-4, with unresolved D. V was pared by 3 bases and J by 5 bases, with 8 bases between. This CDR3 region has 13 residues. In germline, CDR1 is MDHEN, CDR2 SYDVKM. This CDR3 is CASSFPVQNIQYF. The CDR3 region has the DNA TGTGCCAGCAGTTTCCCGGTCCAAAACATTCAGTACTTC.

This clone was detected only a few times. CDR3 DNA sequence: TGTGCCAGCAGCTTGGGTGGGCTAGCGAGGACAGATACGCAGTATTTT. This encodes CASSLGGLARTDTQYF. This sequence joins TRBV5-4 and TRBJ2-3; TRBD2 is a possible D gene (6 bases). V gave up 0 bases and J gave up 3 bases, with 14 bases separating them. The germline CDR1 and CDR2 sequences are SGHNT and YYREEE (reference sequence). The CDR3 extends over 16 amino acids.

The chain has TRBV18 and TRBJ1-5; TRBD1 matches 10 bases. CDR1 is KGHSH and CDR2 is LQKENI in the germline V gene. This CDR3 contains 16 residues. J gave up 4 bases and V 6 bases, and 9 bases lay outside the gene matches. CDR3 in amino acids: CASSPTGQGRNQPQHF. The CDR3 bases are TGTGCCAGCTCGCCCACGGGACAGGGGAGGAATCAGCCCCAGCATTTT.

In its sample, this clone was seen a few times. The V gene is TRBV5-4, the J gene TRBJ2-7; TRBD1 agrees at 9 bases. Germline V gives CDR1 SGHNT, CDR2 YYREEE (reference sequence). V lost 0 bases to trimming and J lost 0 bases; unmatched junction nucleotides: 7. The CDR3 loop spans 17 amino acids. CDR3 residues: CASSLGPGTGSSYEQYF. The CDR3 nucleotides read TGTGCCAGCAGCTTGGGTCCCGGGACAGGGAGCTCCTACGAGCAGTACTTC.

The chain has TRBV13 and TRBJ2-3; 8 bases align to TRBD1. Trimming took 7 bases from V and 2 from J; bases not matched to a gene: 5. From germline, CDR1 is PRHDT and CDR2 FYEKMQ (reference sequence). CDR3 length: 14 residues. CDR3 coding DNA: TGTGCCAGCACCCGACAGGGGCTCACAGATACGCAGTATTTT. Translation: CASTRQGLTDTQYF.

The chain carries TRBV6-6 and TRBJ1-2; D remains unclear. The CDR3 is 11 amino acids. The V gene's germline CDR1 is MNHNY and CDR2 SVGAGI (reference sequence). Trimming cost V 5 bases and J 3 bases, with 4 bases left between them. The CDR3 loop reads CASSQDYGYTF. CDR3 bases: TGTGCCAGCAGTCAGGACTATGGCTACACCTTC.

In its sample, this clone was seen a few times. The sample has other DNA sequences that encode this CDR3 too. The chain has TRBV9 and TRBJ2-7; 7 bases align to TRBD1. CDR1 and CDR2 (germline): SGDLS, YYNGEE. CDR3 length: 14 amino acids. V shed 2 bases and J 4 bases; nucleotides not matched to a gene: 6. The CDR3: CASSVRDRAYEQYF. CDR3 sequence (DNA): TGTGCCAGCAGCGTCCGGGACAGAGCATACGAGCAGTACTTC.

The sample holds a few counts of this clone. The J gene is TRBJ2-1, the V gene TRBV28; 10 nucleotides match TRBD2. The V segment lost 2 bases and the J segment 7 bases; nucleotides outside the gene matches: 8. CDR3 length equals 16 residues. From germline, CDR1 is MDHEN and CDR2 SYDVKM. The CDR3 loop is CASSLKAGGPRNEQFF. The CDR3 DNA follows: TGTGCCAGCAGTTTAAAAGCGGGAGGGCCTCGTAATGAGCAGTTCTTC.

The chain has TRBV19 and TRBJ2-3; 9 bases agree with TRBD2. The CDR3 runs 14 residues. The germline gives CDR1 LNHDA, CDR2 SQIVND (reference sequence). V lost 7 bases, J lost 6 bases, and 8 bases stayed unmatched. CDR3 DNA sequence: TGTGCCAGTACTGGACTAGCGAGCGGGGATACGCAGTATTTT. It codes for CASTGLASGDTQYF.

The table lists this clone with a few counts. V usage is TRBV6-5 and J usage is TRBJ2-3; D gene uncertain. Germline CDR1 MNHEY, CDR2 SVGAGI. V shed 2 bases and J shed 2 bases, with 11 bases lying between them. The CDR3 has 15 amino acids. The CDR3 here is CASSYSQASTDTQYF. As DNA, the CDR3 is TGTGCCAGCAGTTACAGTCAAGCCTCCACAGATACGCAGTATTTT.

This clone appeared a few times. This sequence joins TRBV2 and TRBJ2-5; weak D call: TRBD2 (6 bases). The CDR3 has 13 amino acids. The germline V gene encodes CDR1 SNHLY and CDR2 FYNNEI. Deletions cut 8 bases from V and 1 base from J, with 11 bases between. The CDR3 nucleotides are TGTGCCAGCCTCGGACTATCCCAAGAGACCCAGTACTTC. This sequence encodes CASLGLSQETQYF.

This clone has only one observation. This chain connects TRBV18 to TRBJ2-3, with 7 nucleotides matching TRBD2. V was pared by 0 bases and J by 2 bases, with 8 bases of the junction left unmatched. The germline gives CDR1 KGHSH, CDR2 LQKENI. CDR3 length equals 17 residues. The DNA for the CDR3 is TGTGCCAGCTCACCACCCGGCGGGAGTTGGGACACAGATACGCAGTATTTT. This encodes CASSPPGGSWDTDTQYF.

The chain is built from TRBV28 and TRBJ2-1; 8 bases match TRBD2. The CDR3 spans 16 residues. With 8 bases clipped from V and 7 bases from J, the junction kept 16 bases outside the gene matches. Germline CDR1 reads MDHEN; CDR2 reads SYDVKM. CDR3 in amino acids: CASRTGGPLGANEQFF. In DNA form, the CDR3 reads TGTGCCAGCCGGACGGGAGGGCCCCTCGGGGCTAATGAGCAGTTCTTC.

In regard to this clone: Germline and junction disagree at one end, which may indicate a read error. The rearrangement uses TRBV23-1 and TRBJ2-7; D possibly corresponds to TRBD1 (5 bases). TRBV23-1 is an ORF; its function is uncertain. This CDR3 has 17 amino acids. CDR3 DNA: TGCGCCAGCAGTGAATCGGTTGACAGTCACCCCGGCTACGAGCAGTACTTC. Its protein product is CASSESVDSHPGYEQYF.

This clone occurred a few times. V gene TRBV7-2 combines with J gene TRBJ2-2; unclear D gene. The CDR3 runs to 15 residues. Germline loops: CDR1 SGHTA, CDR2 FQGNSA. Trimming left V 1 base short and J 1 base short, with 7 bases between. The CDR3 here is CASSLVTLNTGELFF. CDR3 nucleotide sequence: TGTGCCAGCAGCTTAGTAACTCTGAACACCGGGGAGCTGTTTTTT.

The table lists this clone with a few counts. J is TRBJ1-1 and V is TRBV9; D uncertain. The CDR3 consists of 14 residues. CDR1 SGDLS and CDR2 YYNGEE come from the germline V gene. V was trimmed by 4 bases and J by 1 base, leaving 11 bases between them. The CDR3 sequence is CASSHSGSNTEAFF. The CDR3, as DNA: TGTGCCAGCAGCCACTCGGGGTCGAACACTGAAGCTTTCTTT.

This clone was observed a few times. This chain uses TRBV5-4 with TRBJ2-3; a possible D gene is TRBD2 (5 bases). CDR3 length: 15 residues. Trimming pared 4 bases from V and 2 bases from J, leaving 14 bases between. Germline CDR1 SGHNT, CDR2 YYREEE (reference sequence). The CDR3: CASSLLSGNTDTQYF. In DNA, the CDR3 is TGTGCCAGCAGCCTACTGTCCGGGAACACAGATACGCAGTATTTT.

The CDR3 sequence: CASSFYRRTDTQYF. Here the CDR3 DNA reads TGTGCCAGCAGCTTTTACAGGCGCACAGATACGCAGTATTTT. V gene TRBV7-6 combines with J gene TRBJ2-3; TRBD1 is a possible D gene (5 bases). Germline V CDR1 and CDR2: SGHVS, FNYEAQ. V shed 3 bases and J shed 1 base, with 8 bases lying between them. This CDR3 comprises 14 residues. The full variable domain, completed using reference TRBV7-6 and TRBJ2-3, is GAGVSQSPRYKVTKRGQDVALRCDPISGHVSLYWYRQALGQGPEFLTYFNYEAQQDKSGLPNDRFSAERPEGSISTLTIQRTEQRDSAMYRCASSFYRRTDTQYFGPGTRLTVL.

This chain joins TRBV18 and TRBJ2-7, with a tentative D call TRBD2 (7 bases). Germline CDR1 KGHSH, CDR2 LQKENI. This CDR3 region has 14 residues. The V end was cut by 5 bases, the J end by 1 base, with 12 bases between. The CDR3 DNA sequence: TGTGCCAGCTCAGGGAGGGACATATCCTACGAGCAGTACTTC. This codes for CASSGRDISYEQYF.

The genes are TRBV27 and TRBJ1-1, with 7 nucleotides matching TRBD1. The CDR3 runs 16 residues. Germline V gene lookup returns CDR1 MNHEY and CDR2 SMNVEV (reference sequence). The ends lost 2 bases at V and 0 bases at J; junction bases unmatched: 6. The CDR3 reads CASSLVRGPLNTEAFF. The CDR3 DNA sequence: TGTGCCAGCAGTTTAGTAAGGGGGCCCTTGAACACTGAAGCTTTCTTT.

The J gene is TRBJ1-2, the V gene TRBV4-2; weak D call: TRBD1 (5 bases). Trimming removed 0 bases from V and 8 bases from J, with 13 bases in between. The CDR3 runs 14 residues. Germline assignment: CDR1 LGHNA and CDR2 YNFKEQ. In DNA, the CDR3 is TGTGCCAGCAGCCAAGATCTCAGGGTCGGCGGCTACACCTTC. Its protein product is CASSQDLRVGGYTF.

A few counts support this clone. The rearrangement joins TRBV25-1 to TRBJ2-1, with TRBD2 identical over 7 bases. Germline values: CDR1 MGHDK, CDR2 SYGVNS. This CDR3 has 15 residues. Losses at the gene ends were 4 bases for V and 2 bases for J; bases not matched to a gene: 5. This CDR3 reads CASSVASGAYNEQFF. The CDR3 DNA reads TGTGCCAGCAGTGTCGCTAGCGGAGCCTACAATGAGCAGTTCTTC.

The gene calls are TRBV27 and TRBJ2-1, with D uncertain. The germline CDR1 and CDR2 sequences are MNHEY and SMNVEV (reference sequence). V shed 0 bases and J shed 7 bases, with 13 bases lying between them. The length of the CDR3 is 15 residues. CDR3 sequence reads: CASSLSWYSSNEQFF. The CDR3 bases are TGTGCCAGCAGTTTATCTTGGTACAGCTCAAATGAGCAGTTCTTC.

This clone was observed a handful of times. The rearrangement uses TRBV7-9 and TRBJ2-4, with D perhaps TRBD1 (5 bases). This CDR3 contains 14 residues. Germline CDR1 reads SEHNR; CDR2 reads FQNEAQ (reference sequence). Trimming removed 0 bases at V and 8 bases at J, with 11 bases between. The CDR3 region has the DNA TGTGCCAGCAGCTTAGCTGGGGCGCCGGACATTCAGTACTTC. The encoded protein is CASSLAGAPDIQYF.